Following are 26 T cell receptor beta chains from one sample sequenced in a study of Tregs in tolerant kidney transplant recipients. Here immunoSEQ multiplex PCR was the method, and the copy in TCRdb shows in-frame clones only, minus some. The sample yields 200,000 to 300,000 clones, roughly four fifths seen once. Sequencing used CD4+ T cells from blood. Receptor source: a human donor in good health.

This chain links TRBV21-1 with TRBJ2-7; the table's TRBD2 call for D was not verified on the DNA. TRBV21-1 is shown as a pseudogene. There are 14 residues in the CDR3. The CDR3 reads CASSRLYPNGEQYF. CDR3 bases: TGTGCCAGCAGTAGACTATACCCCAATGGAGAGCAGTACTTC.

J is TRBJ2-1 and V is TRBV5-1; 11 nucleotides align to TRBD2. The V gene's germline CDR1 is SGHRS and CDR2 YFSETQ. V dropped 3 bases and J dropped 6; count of bases not matched to a gene: 11. The length of the CDR3 is 17 residues. The CDR3 protein is CASSSIISGGAANEQFF. The CDR3 nucleotides are TGCGCCAGCAGCTCGATCATTAGCGGGGGGGCCGCCAATGAGCAGTTCTTC. The full variable domain, its missing parts supplied by reference TRBV5-1 and TRBJ2-1, is KAGVTQTPRYLIKTRGQQVTLSCSPISGHRSVSWYQQTPGQGLQFLFEYFSETQRNKGNFPGRFSGRQFSNSRSEMNVSTLELGDSALYLCASSSIISGGAANEQFFGPGTRLTVL.

This chain connects TRBV18 to TRBJ1-6; weak D call: TRBD1 (5 bases). This CDR3 is built from 15 residues. Germline CDR1 reads KGHSH; CDR2 reads LQKENI. The V end lost 6 bases, the J end lost 6 bases, and 15 bases lay between the germline ends. CDR3 DNA: TGTGCCAGCTCCAGTATCAGGGCTGTTAATTCACCCCTCCACTTT. Its protein is CASSSIRAVNSPLHF.

This CDR3 is CASSQGEQGRQTQYF. The CDR3 DNA reads TGCGCCAGCAGCCAAGGCGAACAGGGGAGGCAGACCCAGTACTTC. V usage is TRBV4-1 and J usage is TRBJ2-5; perhaps TRBD1 as D (7 bases). Looked up from germline, CDR1 is MGHRA and CDR2 is YSYEKL. This CDR3 contains 15 residues. Deletions cut 1 base from V and 6 bases from J, with 15 bases between.

The J gene is TRBJ2-1, the V gene TRBV6-4; D not certain. This CDR3 comprises 12 residues. CDR1 is MRHNA, CDR2 SNTAGT, per germline. V lost 2 bases and J 4 bases, leaving 3 bases between the germline ends. CDR3 in DNA: TGTGCCAGCAGTGACCTGTACAATGAGCAGTTCTTC. Encoded protein: CASSDLYNEQFF.

This rearrangement joins TRBV9 to TRBJ2-5; 9 bases map to TRBD2. The CDR3 length is 15 residues. CDR1 and CDR2 from the germline V gene are SGDLS and YYNGEE. J gave up 4 bases and V 0 bases, and 4 bases lay outside the gene matches. The CDR3 coding sequence is TGTGCCAGCAGCGTAGGTAGCGGGGGTTCAGAGACCCAGTACTTC. Protein: CASSVGSGGSETQYF.

The chain joins TRBV11-2 to TRBJ2-3; 14 nucleotides line up with TRBD2. The V and J ends lost 3 bases and 0 bases, in that order; junction bases with no gene match: 2. The CDR3 covers 17 residues. CDR1 is SGHAT, CDR2 FQNNGV, per germline. The CDR3 nucleotides are TGTGCCAGCAGCTTGGGACTAGCGGGGGCTAGCACAGATACGCAGTATTTT. Translated, it gives CASSLGLAGASTDTQYF. Full variable domain (outside the CDR3, taken from reference TRBV11-2 and TRBJ2-3): EAGVAQSPRYKIIEKRQSVAFWCNPISGHATLYWYQQILGQGPKLLIQFQNNGVVDDSQLPKDRFSAERLKGVDSTLKIQPAKLEDSAVYLCASSLGLAGASTDTQYFGPGTRLTVL.

This clone was seen only once. The rearrangement joins TRBV18 to TRBJ1-1; D possibly corresponds to TRBD1 (6 bases). Deletions cut 1 base from V and 10 bases from J, with 10 bases between. The V gene's germline CDR1 is KGHSH and CDR2 LQKENI. The CDR3 runs to 12 residues. CDR3 DNA: TGTGCCAGCTCACCACTGGAGACAGGAGCTTTCTTT. Its protein is CASSPLETGAFF. The full variable domain, its missing parts supplied by reference TRBV18 and TRBJ1-1, is NAGVMQNPRHLVRRRGQEARLRCSPMKGHSHVYWYRQLPEEGLKFMVYLQKENIIDESGMPKERFSAEFPKEGPSILRIQQVVRGDSAAYFCASSPLETGAFFGQGTRLTVV.

The genes are TRBV19 and TRBJ1-3; 9 bases are a match to TRBD1. CDR3 length: 18 residues. From germline, CDR1 is LNHDA and CDR2 SQIVND (reference sequence). The ends lost 4 bases at V and 2 bases at J; junction bases unmatched: 12. This CDR3 reads CASSTALHRGPAGNTIYF. CDR3 DNA sequence: TGTGCCAGTAGTACCGCCCTCCACAGGGGGCCAGCTGGAAACACCATATATTTT.

Concerning this clone itself: Within the sample, other DNA sequences also encode this same CDR3. V and J are TRBV7-9 and TRBJ1-1; D gene ambiguous. Germline loops: CDR1 SEHNR, CDR2 FQNEAQ (reference sequence). This CDR3 is built from 14 residues. The V gene lost 1 base and the J gene lost 2 bases, with 8 bases spanning the gap. The CDR3 sequence is CASSLGQSNTEAFF. The CDR3, as DNA: TGTGCCAGCAGCTTAGGTCAGAGTAACACTGAAGCTTTCTTT.

This chain connects TRBV5-1 to TRBJ1-4; 12 nucleotides match TRBD1. This CDR3 has 16 amino acids. Trimming at V came to 3 bases and at J to 2 bases, leaving 2 bases not matched to a gene. The germline V gene encodes CDR1 SGHRS and CDR2 YFSETQ. CDR3 region: CASSSGQGATNEKLFF. The CDR3 DNA reads TGCGCCAGCAGCTCGGGACAGGGGGCGACTAATGAAAAACTGTTTTTT.

The chain has TRBV18 and TRBJ2-7; weak D call: TRBD1 (5 bases). This CDR3 spans 13 amino acids. V was trimmed by 0 bases and J by 6 bases, leaving 9 bases between them. Germline V gene lookup returns CDR1 KGHSH and CDR2 LQKENI. The CDR3 DNA reads as TGTGCCAGCTCACCACCTTTAAGGGGCGAGCAGTACTTC. As protein: CASSPPLRGEQYF.

The chain joins TRBV7-2 to TRBJ2-1, with 8 bases fitting TRBD2. CDR3 length: 16 amino acids. The germline CDR1 and CDR2 sequences are SGHTA and FQGNSA. After removal of 4 bases from V and 1 base from J, the junction contained 6 bases not matched to a gene. The CDR3 DNA reads as TGTGCCAGCAGCTCCGGGGGGGGCCATTCCTACAATGAGCAGTTCTTC. This codes for CASSSGGGHSYNEQFF. Full variable domain (rest looked up from reference TRBV7-2 and TRBJ2-1): GAGVSQSPSNKVTEKGKDVELRCDPISGHTALYWYRQSLGQGLEFLIYFQGNSAPDKSGLPSDRFSAERTGGSVSTLTIQRTQQEDSAVYLCASSSGGGHSYNEQFFGPGTRLTVL.

The rearrangement joins TRBV30 to TRBJ1-5; 10 bases fit TRBD1. The germline V gene encodes CDR1 GTSNPN and CDR2 SVGIG (reference sequence). V lost 5 bases to trimming and J lost 3 bases; unmatched junction nucleotides: 1. This CDR3 is built from 13 residues. CDR3 loop: CAWDRGPNQPQHF. CDR3 nucleotides: TGTGCCTGGGACAGGGGGCCCAATCAGCCCCAGCATTTT.

The rearrangement joins TRBV19 to TRBJ2-3, with D perhaps TRBD2 (5 bases). Germline-derived CDR1 and CDR2 are LNHDA and SQIVND (reference sequence). The V and J ends lost 2 bases and 5 bases respectively, with 11 bases between them. The CDR3 spans 14 residues. The CDR3 is CASSIRGTIDTQYF. The CDR3 region has the DNA TGTGCCAGTAGTATACGGGGTACTATAGATACGCAGTATTTT.

The J gene is TRBJ2-7, the V gene TRBV5-5; the D is unclear. CDR3 length: 13 amino acids. The V end was cut by 4 bases, the J end by 2 bases, with 10 bases between. Germline V gene data show CDR1 as SGHKS and CDR2 as YYEKEE (reference sequence). DNA of the CDR3: TGTGCCAGCAGCCTGACTGGCACCTACGAGCAGTACTTC. As protein: CASSLTGTYEQYF.

In this sample, this clone turned up once. The chain is built from TRBV5-1 and TRBJ1-1; D possibly corresponds to TRBD1 (5 bases). The CDR3 sequence is 14 residues long. Germline loops: CDR1 SGHRS, CDR2 YFSETQ. Trimming took 4 bases from V and 6 from J, leaving 16 bases between them. The CDR3 DNA is TGCGCCAGCAGCCGAGATGGGGGAGACCCTGAAGCTTTCTTT. It is translated as CASSRDGGDPEAFF.

Concerning this clone: An end of the junction differs from the germline gene, which may be a read error. V and J are TRBV5-5 and TRBJ1-1; possibly TRBD1 for D (6 bases). Germline V CDR1 and CDR2: SGHKS, YYEKEE (reference sequence). CDR3 length: 14 amino acids. CDR3 sequence: CASSQGQTNTVAFF. CDR3 in DNA: TGTGCCAGTAGCCAAGGACAGACGAACACTGTAGCTTTCTTT.

There are a few counts of this clone. The chain carries TRBV9 and TRBJ2-7, with D unresolved. Trimming took 0 bases from V and 4 from J, leaving 14 bases between them. CDR3 length: 15 amino acids. Germline values: CDR1 SGDLS, CDR2 YYNGEE. This CDR3 is CASSVDAGPRYEQYF. The CDR3, as DNA: TGTGCCAGCAGCGTAGATGCCGGGCCAAGGTACGAGCAGTACTTC.

The chain joins TRBV6-1 to TRBJ1-2; D not resolved. The CDR3 is made up of 15 amino acids. Trimming cost V 7 bases and J 8 bases, with 23 bases left between them. Per the germline V gene, CDR1 is MNHNS and CDR2 is SASEGT. The DNA of the CDR3 is TGTGCCAGCATACCACACTTTGGCGGGGTCGTAGGCTACACCTTC. Its protein product is CASIPHFGGVVGYTF.

This clone was detected once. The J gene is TRBJ2-2, the V gene TRBV6-4; D is uncertain. Germline V CDR1 and CDR2: MRHNA, SNTAGT. Trimming left V 0 bases short and J 7 bases short, with 6 bases between. This CDR3 has 13 residues. CDR3: CASSDSAIGELFF. For the CDR3, the DNA is TGTGCCAGCAGTGACTCGGCGATCGGGGAGCTGTTTTTT.

V is TRBV2 and J is TRBJ1-1; a weak D match, TRBD1 (5 bases). The CDR3 spans 17 residues. Trimming removed 5 bases from V and 1 base from J, with 20 bases in between. Germline V gene sequence: CDR1 SNHLY, CDR2 FYNNEI. The CDR3 protein is CASSYRDPRIPNTEAFF. CDR3 nucleotide sequence: TGTGCCAGCAGTTACCGGGACCCGAGAATACCGAACACTGAAGCTTTCTTT.

V gene TRBV4-1 combines with J gene TRBJ1-5; D gene ambiguous. This CDR3 has 13 amino acids. V was pared by 8 bases and J by 2 bases, with 10 bases between. Germline CDR1 and CDR2: MGHRA and YSYEKL. CDR3 in amino acids: CASRATGNQPQHF. CDR3 sequence (DNA): TGCGCCAGCCGGGCAACCGGCAATCAGCCCCAGCATTTT.

The chain has TRBV6-1 and TRBJ1-1; 7 bases match TRBD1. V gave up 2 bases and J gave up 2 bases; unmatched junction bases: 5. Germline CDR1 is MNHNS and CDR2 is SASEGT. The CDR3 sequence is 15 residues long. This CDR3 is CASSERGQINTEAFF. CDR3 nucleotide sequence: TGTGCCAGCAGTGAAAGGGGGCAAATCAACACTGAAGCTTTCTTT.

CDR3 region: CASSPPGRPDTQYF. CDR3 nucleotide sequence: TGTGCCAGCTCACCACCCGGGAGGCCAGATACGCAGTATTTT. The chain is built from TRBV18 and TRBJ2-3; 7 bases agree with TRBD2. The CDR3 is made up of 14 amino acids. J was trimmed by 4 bases and V by 0 bases; bases with no gene match: 1. The germline V gene encodes CDR1 KGHSH and CDR2 LQKENI.

J is TRBJ2-3 and V is TRBV15, with D possibly TRBD1 on 5 matching bases. Germline values: CDR1 LNHNV, CDR2 YYDKDF (reference sequence). The CDR3 extends over 14 amino acids. With 3 bases removed from V and 2 bases from J, the gap between germline ends came to 9 bases. DNA of the CDR3: TGTGCCACCAGCAGTAAAGGGGTCACAGATACGCAGTATTTT. It is translated as CATSSKGVTDTQYF.